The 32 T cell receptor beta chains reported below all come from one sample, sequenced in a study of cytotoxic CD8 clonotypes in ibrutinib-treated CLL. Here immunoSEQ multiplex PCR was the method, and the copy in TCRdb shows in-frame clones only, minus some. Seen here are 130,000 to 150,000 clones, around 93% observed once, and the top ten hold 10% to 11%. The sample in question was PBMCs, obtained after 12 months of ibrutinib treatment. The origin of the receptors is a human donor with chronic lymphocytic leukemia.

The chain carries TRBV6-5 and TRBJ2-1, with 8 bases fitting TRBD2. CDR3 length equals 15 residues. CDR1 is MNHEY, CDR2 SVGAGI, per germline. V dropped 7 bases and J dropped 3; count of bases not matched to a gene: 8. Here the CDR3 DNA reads TGTGCCAGCACCTTAAGCGGGAGTCTCTACAATGAGCAGTTCTTC. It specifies CASTLSGSLYNEQFF.

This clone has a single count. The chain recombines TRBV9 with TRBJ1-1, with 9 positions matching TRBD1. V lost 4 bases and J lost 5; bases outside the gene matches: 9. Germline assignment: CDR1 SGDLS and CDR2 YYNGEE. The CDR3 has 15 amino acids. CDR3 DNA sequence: TGTGCCAGCAGCACCAGACAGGGGGACTGGACTGAAGCTTTCTTT. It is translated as CASSTRQGDWTEAFF.

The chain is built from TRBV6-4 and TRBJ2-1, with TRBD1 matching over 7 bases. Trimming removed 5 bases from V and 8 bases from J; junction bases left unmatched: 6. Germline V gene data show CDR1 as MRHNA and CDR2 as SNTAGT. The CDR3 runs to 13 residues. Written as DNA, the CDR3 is TGTGCCAGCAGTTCACCAGGGGGAGATGAGCAGTTCTTC. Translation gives CASSSPGGDEQFF.

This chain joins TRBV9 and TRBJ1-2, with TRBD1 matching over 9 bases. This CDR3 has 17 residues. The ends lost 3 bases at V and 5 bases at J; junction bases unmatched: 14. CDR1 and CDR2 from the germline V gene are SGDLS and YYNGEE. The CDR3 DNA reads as TGTGCCAGCAGCGGAGGACAGGGGATCTTCAGTTTTTATGGCTACACCTTC. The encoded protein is CASSGGQGIFSFYGYTF.

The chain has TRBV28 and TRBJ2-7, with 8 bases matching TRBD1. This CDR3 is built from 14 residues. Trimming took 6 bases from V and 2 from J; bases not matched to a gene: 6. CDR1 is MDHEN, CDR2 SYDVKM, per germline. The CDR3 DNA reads TGTGCCAGCAGGTCGGGACAGGAGACCTACGAGCAGTACTTC. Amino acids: CASRSGQETYEQYF.

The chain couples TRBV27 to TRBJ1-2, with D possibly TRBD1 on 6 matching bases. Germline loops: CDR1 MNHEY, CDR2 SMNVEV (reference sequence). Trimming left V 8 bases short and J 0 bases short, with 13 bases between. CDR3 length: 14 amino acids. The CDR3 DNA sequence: TGTGCCAGCTCGGCGGGGGGCACTAACTATGGCTACACCTTC. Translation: CASSAGGTNYGYTF.

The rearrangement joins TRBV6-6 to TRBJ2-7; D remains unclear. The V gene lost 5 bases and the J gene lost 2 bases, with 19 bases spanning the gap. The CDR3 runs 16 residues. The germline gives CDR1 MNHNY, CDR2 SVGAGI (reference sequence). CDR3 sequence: CASSPRSQAKTYEQYF. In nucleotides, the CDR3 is TGTGCCAGCAGTCCCCGCAGCCAGGCGAAGACCTACGAGCAGTACTTC.

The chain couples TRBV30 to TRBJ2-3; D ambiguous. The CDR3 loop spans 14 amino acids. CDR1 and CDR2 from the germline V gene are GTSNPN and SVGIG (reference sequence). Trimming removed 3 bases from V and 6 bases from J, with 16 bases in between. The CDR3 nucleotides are TGTGCCTGGAGGCCCAGCCGGTCCAGGGATACGCAGTATTTT. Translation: CAWRPSRSRDTQYF.

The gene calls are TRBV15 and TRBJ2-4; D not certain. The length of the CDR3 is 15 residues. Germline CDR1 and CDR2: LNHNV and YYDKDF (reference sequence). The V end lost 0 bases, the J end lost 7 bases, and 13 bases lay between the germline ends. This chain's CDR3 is CATSRDGTPRNIQYF. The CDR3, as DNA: TGTGCCACCAGCAGAGATGGTACCCCGCGGAACATTCAGTACTTC.

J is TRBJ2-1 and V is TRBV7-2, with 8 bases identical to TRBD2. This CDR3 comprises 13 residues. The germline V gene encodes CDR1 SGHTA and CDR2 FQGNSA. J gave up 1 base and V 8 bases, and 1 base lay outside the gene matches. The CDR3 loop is CASLAGSYNEQFF. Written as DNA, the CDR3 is TGTGCCAGCTTAGCGGGGTCCTACAATGAGCAGTTCTTC.

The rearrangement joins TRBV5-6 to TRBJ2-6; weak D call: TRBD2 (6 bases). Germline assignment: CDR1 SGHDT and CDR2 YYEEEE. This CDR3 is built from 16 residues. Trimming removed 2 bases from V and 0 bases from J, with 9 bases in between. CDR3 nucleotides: TGTGCCAGCAGCTTCCTAGCGATCTCTGGGGCCAACGTCCTGACTTTC. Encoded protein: CASSFLAISGANVLTF.

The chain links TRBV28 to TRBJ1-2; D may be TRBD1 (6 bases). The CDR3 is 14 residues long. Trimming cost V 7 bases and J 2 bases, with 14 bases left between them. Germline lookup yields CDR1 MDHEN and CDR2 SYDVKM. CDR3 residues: CASMVGTTNYGYTF. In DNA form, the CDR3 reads TGTGCCAGCATGGTGGGGACAACGAACTATGGCTACACCTTC.

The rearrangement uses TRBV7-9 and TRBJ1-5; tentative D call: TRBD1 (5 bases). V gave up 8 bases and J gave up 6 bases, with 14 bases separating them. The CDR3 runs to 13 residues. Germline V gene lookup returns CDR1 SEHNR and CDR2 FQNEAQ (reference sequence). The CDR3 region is CASGLTQGQPQHF. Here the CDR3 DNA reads TGTGCCAGCGGACTCACGCAGGGTCAGCCCCAGCATTTT.

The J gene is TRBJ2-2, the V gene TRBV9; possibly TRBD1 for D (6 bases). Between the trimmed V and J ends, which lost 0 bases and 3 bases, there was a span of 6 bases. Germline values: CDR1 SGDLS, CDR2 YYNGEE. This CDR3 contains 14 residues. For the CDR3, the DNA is TGTGCCAGCAGCGTAGAGGGGGACACCGGGGAGCTGTTTTTT. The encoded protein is CASSVEGDTGELFF.

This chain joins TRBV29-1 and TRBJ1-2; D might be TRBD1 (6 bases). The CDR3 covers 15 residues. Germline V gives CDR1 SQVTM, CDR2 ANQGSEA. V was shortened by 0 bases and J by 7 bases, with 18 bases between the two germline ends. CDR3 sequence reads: CSVEEGGPLFGGYTF. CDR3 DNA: TGCAGCGTTGAAGAAGGGGGGCCGCTGTTTGGTGGCTACACCTTC.

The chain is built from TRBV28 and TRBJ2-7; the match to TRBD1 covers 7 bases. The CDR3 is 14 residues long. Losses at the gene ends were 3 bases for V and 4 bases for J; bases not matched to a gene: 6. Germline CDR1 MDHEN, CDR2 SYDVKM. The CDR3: CASSFLGGGYEQYF. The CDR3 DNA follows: TGTGCCAGCAGTTTTCTAGGGGGCGGTTACGAGCAGTACTTC.

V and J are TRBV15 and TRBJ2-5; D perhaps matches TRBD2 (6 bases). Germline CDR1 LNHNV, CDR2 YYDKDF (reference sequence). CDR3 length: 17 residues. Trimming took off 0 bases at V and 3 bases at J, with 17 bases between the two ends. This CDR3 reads CATSRDPPGRGKETQYF. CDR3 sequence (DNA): TGTGCCACCAGCAGAGATCCTCCGGGACGGGGGAAAGAGACCCAGTACTTC.

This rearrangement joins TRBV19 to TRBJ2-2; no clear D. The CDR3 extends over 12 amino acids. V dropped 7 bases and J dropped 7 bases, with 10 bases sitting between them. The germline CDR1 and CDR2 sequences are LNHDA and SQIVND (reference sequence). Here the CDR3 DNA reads TGTGCCAGTACCCCACGGAGCGGGGAGCTGTTTTTT. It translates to CASTPRSGELFF. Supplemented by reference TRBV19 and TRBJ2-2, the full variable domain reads DGGITQSPKYLFRKEGQNVTLSCEQNLNHDAMYWYRQDPGQGLRLIYYSQIVNDFQKGDIAEGYSVSREKKESFPLTVTSAQKNPTAFYLCASTPRSGELFFGEGSRLTVL.

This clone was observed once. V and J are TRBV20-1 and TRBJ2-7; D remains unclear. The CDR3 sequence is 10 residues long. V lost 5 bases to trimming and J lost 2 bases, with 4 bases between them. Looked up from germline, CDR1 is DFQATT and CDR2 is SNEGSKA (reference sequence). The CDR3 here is CSAPAYEQYF. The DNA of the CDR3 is TGCAGTGCTCCCGCCTACGAGCAGTACTTC.

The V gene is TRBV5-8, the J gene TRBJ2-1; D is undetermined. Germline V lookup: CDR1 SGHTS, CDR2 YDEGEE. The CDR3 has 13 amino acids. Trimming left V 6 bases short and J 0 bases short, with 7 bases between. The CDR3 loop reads CASTFDSYNEQFF. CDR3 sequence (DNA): TGTGCCAGCACCTTTGACTCCTACAATGAGCAGTTCTTC.

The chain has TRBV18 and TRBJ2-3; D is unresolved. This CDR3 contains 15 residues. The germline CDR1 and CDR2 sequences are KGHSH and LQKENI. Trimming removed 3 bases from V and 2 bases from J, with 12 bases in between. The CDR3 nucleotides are TGTGCCAGCTCACCTGCGTCGTCCTACACAGATACGCAGTATTTT. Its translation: CASSPASSYTDTQYF.

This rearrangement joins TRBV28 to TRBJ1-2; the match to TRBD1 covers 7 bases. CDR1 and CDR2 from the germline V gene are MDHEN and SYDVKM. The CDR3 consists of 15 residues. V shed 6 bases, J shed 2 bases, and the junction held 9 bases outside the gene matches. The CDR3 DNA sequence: TGTGCCAGCAGCCGACAGGGCCGCTTAAACTATGGCTACACCTTC. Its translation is CASSRQGRLNYGYTF.

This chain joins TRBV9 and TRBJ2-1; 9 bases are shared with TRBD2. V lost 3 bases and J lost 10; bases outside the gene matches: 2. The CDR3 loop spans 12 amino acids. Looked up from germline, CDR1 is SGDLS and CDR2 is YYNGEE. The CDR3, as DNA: TGTGCCAGCAGCGGGACTAGCGAAGAGCAGTTCTTC. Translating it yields CASSGTSEEQFF.

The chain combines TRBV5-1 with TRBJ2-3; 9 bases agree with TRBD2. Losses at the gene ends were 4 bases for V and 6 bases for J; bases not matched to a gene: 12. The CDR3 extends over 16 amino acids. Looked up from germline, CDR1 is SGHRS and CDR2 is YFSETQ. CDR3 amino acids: CASSPRLAEQGDTQYF. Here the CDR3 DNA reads TGCGCCAGCAGCCCCCGACTAGCGGAACAAGGGGATACGCAGTATTTT.

Here the CDR3 reads CASSPRNNEQFF. CDR3 in DNA: TGTGCCAGCAGCCCCCGCAACAATGAGCAGTTCTTC. The rearrangement links TRBV7-2 to TRBJ2-1; no definite D call. The CDR3 is made up of 12 amino acids. V was pared by 5 bases and J by 5 bases, with 7 bases between. Germline CDR1 reads SGHTA; CDR2 reads FQGNSA.

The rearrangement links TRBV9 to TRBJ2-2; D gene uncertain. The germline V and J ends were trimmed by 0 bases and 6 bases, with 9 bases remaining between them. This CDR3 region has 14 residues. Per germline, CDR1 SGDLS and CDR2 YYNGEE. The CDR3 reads CASSVVSSSGELFF. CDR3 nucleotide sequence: TGTGCCAGCAGCGTAGTGTCTTCCTCCGGGGAGCTGTTTTTT.

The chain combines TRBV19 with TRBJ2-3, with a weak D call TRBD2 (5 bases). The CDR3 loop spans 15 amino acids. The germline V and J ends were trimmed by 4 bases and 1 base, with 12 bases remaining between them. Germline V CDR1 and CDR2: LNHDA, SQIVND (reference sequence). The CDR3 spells CASSTTRVGTDTQYF. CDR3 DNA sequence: TGTGCCAGTAGTACAACTAGGGTGGGCACAGATACGCAGTATTTT.

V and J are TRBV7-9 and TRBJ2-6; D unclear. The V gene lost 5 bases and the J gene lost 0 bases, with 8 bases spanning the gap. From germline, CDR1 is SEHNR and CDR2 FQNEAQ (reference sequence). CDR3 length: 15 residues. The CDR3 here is CASSPPTSGANVLTF. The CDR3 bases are TGTGCCAGCAGCCCTCCAACCTCTGGGGCCAACGTCCTGACTTTC. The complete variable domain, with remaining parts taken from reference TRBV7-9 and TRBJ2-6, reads DTGVSQNPRHKITKRGQNVTFRCDPISEHNRLYWYRQTLGQGPEFLTYFQNEAQLEKSRLLSDRFSAERPKGSFSTLEIQRTEQGDSAMYLCASSPPTSGANVLTFGAGSRLTVL.

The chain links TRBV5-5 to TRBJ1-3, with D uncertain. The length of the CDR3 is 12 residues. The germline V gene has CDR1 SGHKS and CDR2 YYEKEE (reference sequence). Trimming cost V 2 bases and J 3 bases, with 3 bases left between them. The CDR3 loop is CASSFVGNTIYF. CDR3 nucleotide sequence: TGTGCCAGCAGCTTTGTTGGAAACACCATATATTTT.

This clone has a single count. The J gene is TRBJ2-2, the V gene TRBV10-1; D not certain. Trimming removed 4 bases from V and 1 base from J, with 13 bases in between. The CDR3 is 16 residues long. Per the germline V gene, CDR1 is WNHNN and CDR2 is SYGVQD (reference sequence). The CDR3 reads CASSGNRLVNTGELFF. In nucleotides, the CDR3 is TGCGCCAGCAGTGGAAACCGACTCGTGAACACCGGGGAGCTGTTTTTT.

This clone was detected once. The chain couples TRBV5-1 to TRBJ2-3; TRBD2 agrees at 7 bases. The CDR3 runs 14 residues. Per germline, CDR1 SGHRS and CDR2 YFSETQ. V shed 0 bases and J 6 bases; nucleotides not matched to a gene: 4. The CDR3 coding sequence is TGCGCCAGCAGCTTGGGCGGGAGCCACGATACGCAGTATTTT. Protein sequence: CASSLGGSHDTQYF.

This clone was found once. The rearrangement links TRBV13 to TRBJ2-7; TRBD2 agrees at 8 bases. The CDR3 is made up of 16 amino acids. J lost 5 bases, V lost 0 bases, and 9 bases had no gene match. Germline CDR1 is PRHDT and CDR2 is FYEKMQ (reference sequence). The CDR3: CASSLGQRGGRNEQYF. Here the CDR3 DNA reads TGTGCCAGCAGCTTAGGCCAAAGAGGCGGGAGGAACGAGCAGTACTTC.